The clone carrying this TCR beta chain was picked up one time. Antigen: not known. The CDR3 covers 14 residues. Germline V CDR1 and CDR2: MNHEY, SMNVEV (reference sequence). The V gene lost 4 bases and the J gene lost 7 bases, with 13 bases spanning the gap. This sample is part of a study of cytomegalovirus exposure and HLA in healthy donors. Repertoires were generated with immunoSEQ multiplex PCR, while TCRdb's copy carries only in-frame clones and drops some. This sample has about 50,000 clones, with around 90% found just once. Findings and caveats of the study: With high specificity and sensitivity, the classifier reportedly diagnosed cytomegalovirus status.

This receptor was identified in a woman in her twenties or thirties in good health and CMV-seronegative. What was sequenced was PBMCs. The rearrangement links TRBV27 to TRBJ1-4; D may be TRBD1 (6 bases). The CDR3 sequence: CASSSGTLGEKLFF. In nucleotides, the CDR3 is TGTGCCAGCAGTTCCGGGACACTAGGTGAAAAACTGTTTTTT.